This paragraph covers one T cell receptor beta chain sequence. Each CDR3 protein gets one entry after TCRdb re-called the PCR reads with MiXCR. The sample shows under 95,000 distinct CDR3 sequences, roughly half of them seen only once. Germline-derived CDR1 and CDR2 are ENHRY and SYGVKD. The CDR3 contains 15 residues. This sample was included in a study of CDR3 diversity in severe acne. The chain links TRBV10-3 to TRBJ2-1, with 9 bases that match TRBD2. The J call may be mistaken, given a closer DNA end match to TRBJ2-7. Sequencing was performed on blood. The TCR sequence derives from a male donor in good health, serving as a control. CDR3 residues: CAIREAGGRANEQYF. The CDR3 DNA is TGTGCCATCAGAGAGGCTGGCGGGAGGGCCAATGAGCAGTACTTC.